Listed here are 25 T cell receptor beta chains from one sample, sequenced in a study of monozygotic twins with inflammatory bowel disease. Using the 5' RACE reads, TCRdb records one entry per CDR3 protein without DNA. This sample's clone table lists just over 300,000 distinct CDR3 sequences. Specimen: blood. The receptors here all came from a human donor with ulcerative colitis or Crohn's disease, or a healthy co-twin of an affected twin (not recorded which).

The chain recombines TRBV5-1 with TRBJ1-1; absent DNA, TCRdb's TRBD1 call cannot be checked. The CDR3 covers 14 residues. CDR1 and CDR2 from the germline V gene are SGHRS and YFSETQ. The CDR3 sequence is CASSLAGGGTEAFF.

The rearrangement uses TRBV20-1 and TRBJ2-7. Per the germline V gene, CDR1 is DFQATT and CDR2 is SNEGSKA (reference sequence). The CDR3 extends over 11 amino acids. The CDR3 sequence is CSARDGHEQYF.

The chain carries TRBV27 and TRBJ2-7; TCRdb proposes TRBD2, but this gene call is untestable without DNA. CDR1 and CDR2 (germline): MNHEY, SMNVEV (reference sequence). The CDR3 is 18 amino acids. CDR3 amino acids: CASSLRASGGAFTWEQYF.

This chain connects TRBV20-1 to TRBJ1-5. Germline CDR1 reads DFQATT; CDR2 reads SNEGSKA (reference sequence). CDR3 length: 12 amino acids. The CDR3 protein is CSAGQGDQPQHF.

CDR3 sequence reads: CSASAAGVDTQYF. V is TRBV20-1 and J is TRBJ2-3; TCRdb outputs TRBD1, but without DNA this stays unchecked. This CDR3 has 13 residues. In germline, CDR1 is DFQATT, CDR2 SNEGSKA (reference sequence).

The chain is built from TRBV5-1 and TRBJ2-1; with no DNA, the TCRdb D assignment of TRBD2 cannot be verified. Germline lookup yields CDR1 SGHRS and CDR2 YFSETQ. The CDR3 extends over 16 amino acids. CDR3: CASSLGSISGNNEQFF.

The chain combines TRBV5-6 with TRBJ2-1. This CDR3 comprises 17 residues. Germline CDR1 SGHDT, CDR2 YYEEEE. CDR3 protein: CASSLVGVNNGYNEQFF. The full variable domain, its missing parts supplied by reference TRBV5-6 and TRBJ2-1, is DAGVTQSPTHLIKTRGQQVTLRCSPKSGHDTVSWYQQALGQGPQFIFQYYEEEERQRGNFPDRFSGHQFPNYSSELNVNALLLGDSALYLCASSLVGVNNGYNEQFFGPGTRLTVL.

The chain is built from TRBV12-3 or TRBV12-4 and TRBJ1-2. The CDR3 extends over 13 amino acids. The CDR3 protein is CASTQASRYGYTF.

CDR3 loop: CASSSRQVPGGYGYTF. The rearrangement links TRBV5-6 to TRBJ1-2; there is no DNA to check the TCRdb D call of TRBD1. Germline V gene data show CDR1 as SGHDT and CDR2 as YYEEEE. The CDR3 sequence is 16 residues long.

This chain joins TRBV6-6 and TRBJ2-3; TCRdb's D gene call, TRBD2, goes unchecked for lack of DNA. The CDR3 covers 14 residues. Germline CDR1 is MNHNY and CDR2 is SVGAGI (reference sequence). The CDR3 here is CASSYDFSLDTQYF.

The rearrangement links TRBV7-9 to TRBJ2-1; TCRdb lists TRBD1, though no DNA is available to test this call. This CDR3 region has 15 residues. From germline, CDR1 is SEHNR and CDR2 FQNEAQ (reference sequence). The chain's CDR3 is CASSPQTGTLNEQFF.

The chain links TRBV20-1 to TRBJ2-7. CDR3 length: 14 amino acids. The germline CDR1 and CDR2 sequences are DFQATT and SNEGSKA (reference sequence). The CDR3: CSDTRPGGSYEQYF.

The J gene is TRBJ1-5, the V gene TRBV18. Germline CDR1 KGHSH, CDR2 LQKENI. The length of the CDR3 is 17 residues. This chain's CDR3 is CASSDGTIGRSNQPQHF.

The V and J genes are TRBV18 and TRBJ2-7; TCRdb's assignment of TRBD1 cannot be checked, as there is no DNA. In germline, CDR1 is KGHSH, CDR2 LQKENI. This CDR3 is built from 15 residues. The CDR3 region is CASSRTSGTGNEQYF.

The rearrangement joins TRBV18 to TRBJ2-5. Germline V CDR1 and CDR2: KGHSH, LQKENI. The CDR3 sequence is 15 residues long. The CDR3 reads CASSPTQAGLETQYF.

J is TRBJ1-4 and V is TRBV4-3; TCRdb designates TRBD1, a call that cannot be tested without DNA. The CDR3 contains 15 residues. Germline V gene data show CDR1 as LGHNA and CDR2 as YSLEER. The CDR3 here is CASSQEGQGAGKLFF.

The chain employs TRBV12-3 or TRBV12-4 and TRBJ2-5; absent DNA, TCRdb's TRBD2 call cannot be checked. The CDR3 runs to 12 residues. The CDR3 sequence: CASGLAPETQYF.

V is TRBV5-1 and J is TRBJ1-2; the TCRdb D gene call, TRBD1, has no DNA to confirm it. The CDR3 is 14 residues long. Germline CDR1 is SGHRS and CDR2 is YFSETQ. Here the CDR3 reads CASSLDTGRNGYTF.

The chain couples TRBV5-1 to TRBJ2-1; TCRdb outputs TRBD2, but without DNA this stays unchecked. The CDR3 contains 14 residues. CDR1 SGHRS and CDR2 YFSETQ come from the germline V gene. The CDR3 reads CASSSSSGYNEQFF.

The CDR3 protein is CASRRPPGLAGRNTGELFF. The rearrangement joins TRBV4-3 to TRBJ2-2; there is no DNA to check the TCRdb D call of TRBD2. Germline loops: CDR1 LGHNA, CDR2 YSLEER. The CDR3 is made up of 19 amino acids.

The rearrangement joins TRBV14 to TRBJ2-1. Germline V gene lookup returns CDR1 SGHDN and CDR2 FVKESK. The CDR3 spans 12 residues. Here the CDR3 reads CASSHSPNEQFF.

The chain uses TRBV20-1 and TRBJ2-1. CDR1 is DFQATT and CDR2 is SNEGSKA in the germline V gene (reference sequence). This CDR3 is 15 amino acids long. CDR3 amino acids: CSALRKERTYNEQFF.

The chain is built from TRBV19 and TRBJ1-4. Germline CDR1 is LNHDA and CDR2 is SQIVND (reference sequence). The CDR3 totals 14 residues. CDR3 sequence: CASSIDGEGEKLFF.

The V call is TRBV13, the J call TRBJ1-1; TCRdb calls TRBD1, which cannot be checked without DNA. Germline V CDR1 and CDR2: PRHDT, FYEKMQ (reference sequence). CDR3 length equals 18 residues. The CDR3 here is CASSPLGIEVSRDTEAFF. Combining the CDR3 with reference TRBV13 and TRBJ1-1 gives the whole variable domain AAGVIQSPRHLIKEKRETATLKCYPIPRHDTVYWYQQGPGQDPQFLISFYEKMQSDKGSIPDRFSAQQFSDYHSELNMSSLELGDSALYFCASSPLGIEVSRDTEAFFGQGTRLTVV.

This chain connects TRBV29-1 to TRBJ2-3; TCRdb reports TRBD2, a call that lacks DNA to check it against. The CDR3 runs to 13 residues. CDR1 and CDR2 from the germline V gene are SQVTM and ANQGSEA. The CDR3 spells CSVDLGRPDTQNF.